This T cell receptor (beta chain) is from a study of PD-L1 blockade in urothelial cancer. Overall study: The median T cell count in blood samples was around 150,000.

Sample time point: pretreatment peripheral blood. Trimming at V came to 4 bases and at J to 9 bases, leaving 5 bases not matched to a gene. This CDR3 has 13 amino acids. The V gene's germline CDR1 is SGHRS and CDR2 YFSETQ. The repertoire was sequenced with immunoSEQ multiplex PCR; TCRdb's copy has only in-frame clones and lacks some. The sample records about 56,000 clones, 85% being singletons. The sequence derives from a man aged 65-85 years with urothelial cancer. Sequencing was performed on PBMCs, taken around atezolizumab (anti-PD-L1) treatment. The chain joins TRBV5-1 to TRBJ1-1; 11 bases fit TRBD1. The CDR3 here is CASSAQDRGQAFF. The CDR3 DNA reads as TGCGCCAGCAGCGCCCAGGACAGGGGGCAAGCTTTCTTT.